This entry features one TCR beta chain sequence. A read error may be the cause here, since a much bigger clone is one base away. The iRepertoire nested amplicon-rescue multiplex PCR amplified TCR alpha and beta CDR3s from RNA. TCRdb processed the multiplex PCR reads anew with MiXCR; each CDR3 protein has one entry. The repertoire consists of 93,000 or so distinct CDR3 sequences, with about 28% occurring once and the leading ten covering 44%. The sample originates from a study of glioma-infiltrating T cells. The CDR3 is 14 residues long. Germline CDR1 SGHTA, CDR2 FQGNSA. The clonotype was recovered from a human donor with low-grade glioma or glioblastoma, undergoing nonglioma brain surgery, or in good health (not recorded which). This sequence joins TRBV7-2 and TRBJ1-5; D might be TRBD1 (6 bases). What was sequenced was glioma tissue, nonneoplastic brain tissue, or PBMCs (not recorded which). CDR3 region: CASSFRDTNQPQNF. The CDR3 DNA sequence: TGTGCCAGCAGCTTCCGGGACACCAATCAGCCCCAGAATTTT.